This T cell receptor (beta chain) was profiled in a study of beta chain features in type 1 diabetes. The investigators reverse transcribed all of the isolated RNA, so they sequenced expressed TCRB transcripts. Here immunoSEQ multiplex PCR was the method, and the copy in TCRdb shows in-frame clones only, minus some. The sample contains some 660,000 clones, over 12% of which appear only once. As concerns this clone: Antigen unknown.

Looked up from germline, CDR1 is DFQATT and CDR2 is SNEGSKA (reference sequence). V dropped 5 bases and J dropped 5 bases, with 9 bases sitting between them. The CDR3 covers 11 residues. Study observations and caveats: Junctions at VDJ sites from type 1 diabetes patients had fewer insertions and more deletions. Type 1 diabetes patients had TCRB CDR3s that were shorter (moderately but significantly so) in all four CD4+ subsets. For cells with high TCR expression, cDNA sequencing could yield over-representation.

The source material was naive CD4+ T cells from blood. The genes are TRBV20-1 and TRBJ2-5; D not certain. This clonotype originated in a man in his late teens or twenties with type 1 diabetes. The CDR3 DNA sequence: TGCAGTGCTGAACCTGGGGAGACCCAGTACTTC. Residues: CSAEPGETQYF.